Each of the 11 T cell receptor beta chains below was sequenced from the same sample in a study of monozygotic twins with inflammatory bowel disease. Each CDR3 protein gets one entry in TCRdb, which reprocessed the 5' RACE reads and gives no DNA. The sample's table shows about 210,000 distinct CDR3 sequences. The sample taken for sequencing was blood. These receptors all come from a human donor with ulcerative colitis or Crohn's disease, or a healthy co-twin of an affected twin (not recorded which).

CDR3 region: CASSLEQGAFEQYF. This chain uses TRBV7-6 with TRBJ2-7; the TRBD1 assignment by TCRdb is unverifiable without DNA. This CDR3 has 14 amino acids. Germline assignment: CDR1 SGHVS and CDR2 FNYEAQ.

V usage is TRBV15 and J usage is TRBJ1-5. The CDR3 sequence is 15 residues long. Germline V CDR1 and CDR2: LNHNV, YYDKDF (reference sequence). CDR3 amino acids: CATSRDRGRNQPQHF. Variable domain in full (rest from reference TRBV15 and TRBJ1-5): DAMVIQNPRYQVTQFGKPVTLSCSQTLNHNVMYWYQQKSSQAPKLLFHYYDKDFNNEADTPDNFQSRRPNTSFCFLDIRSPGLGDTAMYLCATSRDRGRNQPQHFGDGTRLSIL.

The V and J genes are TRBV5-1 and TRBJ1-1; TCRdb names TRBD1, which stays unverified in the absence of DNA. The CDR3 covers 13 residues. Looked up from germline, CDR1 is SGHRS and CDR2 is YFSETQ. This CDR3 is CASSLFGGTEAFF. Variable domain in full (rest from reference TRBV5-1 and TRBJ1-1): KAGVTQTPRYLIKTRGQQVTLSCSPISGHRSVSWYQQTPGQGLQFLFEYFSETQRNKGNFPGRFSGRQFSNSRSEMNVSTLELGDSALYLCASSLFGGTEAFFGQGTRLTVV.

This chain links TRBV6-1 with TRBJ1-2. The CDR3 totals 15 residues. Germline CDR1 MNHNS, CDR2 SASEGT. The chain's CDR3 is CASMTAALGDYGYTF.

CDR3 in amino acids: CASSLVTAGGETQYF. This sequence joins TRBV5-6 and TRBJ2-5; TCRdb reports TRBD2, a call that lacks DNA to check it against. Germline CDR1 reads SGHDT; CDR2 reads YYEEEE. This CDR3 has 15 amino acids.

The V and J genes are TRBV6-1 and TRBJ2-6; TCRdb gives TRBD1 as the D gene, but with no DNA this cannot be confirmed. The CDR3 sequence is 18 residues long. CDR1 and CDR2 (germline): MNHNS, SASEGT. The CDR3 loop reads CASSTTGTGLSGANVLTF.

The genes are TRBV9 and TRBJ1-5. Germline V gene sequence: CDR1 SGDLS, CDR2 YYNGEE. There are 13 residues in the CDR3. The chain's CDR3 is CASSVGDNQPQHF.

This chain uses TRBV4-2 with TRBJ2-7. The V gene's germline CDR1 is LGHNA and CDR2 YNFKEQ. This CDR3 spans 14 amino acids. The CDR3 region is CASSQDRDFYEQYF.

CDR3 protein: CASSPTRSGRETQYF. The rearrangement links TRBV4-1 to TRBJ2-5; the TCRdb call, TRBD2, lacks DNA for checking. The CDR3 runs to 15 residues. The germline V gene has CDR1 MGHRA and CDR2 YSYEKL.

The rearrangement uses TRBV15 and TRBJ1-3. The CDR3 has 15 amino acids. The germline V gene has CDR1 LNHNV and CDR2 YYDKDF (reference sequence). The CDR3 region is CATSRDRHSGNTIYF.

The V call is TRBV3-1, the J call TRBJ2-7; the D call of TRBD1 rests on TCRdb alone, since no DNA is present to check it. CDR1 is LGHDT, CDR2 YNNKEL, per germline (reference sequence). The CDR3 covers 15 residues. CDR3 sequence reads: CASSLYRDIYYEQYF.